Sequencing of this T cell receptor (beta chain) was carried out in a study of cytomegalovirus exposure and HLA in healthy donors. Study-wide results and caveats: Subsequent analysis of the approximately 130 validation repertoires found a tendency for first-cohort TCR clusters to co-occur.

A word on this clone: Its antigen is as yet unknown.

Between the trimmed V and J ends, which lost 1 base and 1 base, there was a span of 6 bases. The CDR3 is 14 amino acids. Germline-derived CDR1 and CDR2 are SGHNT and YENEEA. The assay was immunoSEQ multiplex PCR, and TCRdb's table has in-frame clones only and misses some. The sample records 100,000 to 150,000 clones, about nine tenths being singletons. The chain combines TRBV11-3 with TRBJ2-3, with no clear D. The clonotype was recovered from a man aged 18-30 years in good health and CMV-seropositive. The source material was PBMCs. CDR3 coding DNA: TGTGCCAGCAGCTTAGGGGCCGGCACAGATACGCAGTATTTT. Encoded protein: CASSLGAGTDTQYF.